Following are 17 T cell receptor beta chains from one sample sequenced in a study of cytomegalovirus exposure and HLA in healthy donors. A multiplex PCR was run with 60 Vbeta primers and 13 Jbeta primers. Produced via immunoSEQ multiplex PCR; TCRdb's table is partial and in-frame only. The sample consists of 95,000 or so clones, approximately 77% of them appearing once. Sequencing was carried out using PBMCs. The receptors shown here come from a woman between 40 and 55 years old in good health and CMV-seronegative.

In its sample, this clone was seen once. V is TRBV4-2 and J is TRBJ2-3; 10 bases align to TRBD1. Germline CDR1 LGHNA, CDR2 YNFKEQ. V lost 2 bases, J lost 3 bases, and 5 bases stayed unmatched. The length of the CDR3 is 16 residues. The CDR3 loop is CASSQRQGAMTDTQYF. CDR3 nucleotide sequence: TGTGCCAGCAGCCAAAGACAGGGGGCGATGACAGATACGCAGTATTTT.

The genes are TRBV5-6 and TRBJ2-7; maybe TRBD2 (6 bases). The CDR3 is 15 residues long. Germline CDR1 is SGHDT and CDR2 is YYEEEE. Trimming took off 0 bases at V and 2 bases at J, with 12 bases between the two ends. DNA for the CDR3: TGTGCCAGCAGCTTGGGGAAGACTAGGACCTACGAGCAGTACTTC. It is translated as CASSLGKTRTYEQYF.

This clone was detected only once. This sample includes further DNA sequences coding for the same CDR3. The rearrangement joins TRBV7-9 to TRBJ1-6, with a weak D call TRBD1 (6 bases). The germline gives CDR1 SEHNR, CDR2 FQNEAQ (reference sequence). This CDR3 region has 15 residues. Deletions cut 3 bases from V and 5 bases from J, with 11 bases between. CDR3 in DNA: TGTGCCAGCAGCTTGGGGCCAGGGGATAATTCACCCCTCCACTTT. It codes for CASSLGPGDNSPLHF.

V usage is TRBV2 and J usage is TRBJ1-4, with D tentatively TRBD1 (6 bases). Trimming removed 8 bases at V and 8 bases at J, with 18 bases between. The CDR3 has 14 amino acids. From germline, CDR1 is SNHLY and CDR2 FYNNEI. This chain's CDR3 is CASSPDRFKEKLFF. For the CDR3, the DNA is TGTGCCAGCTCCCCAGACAGGTTCAAGGAAAAACTGTTTTTT.

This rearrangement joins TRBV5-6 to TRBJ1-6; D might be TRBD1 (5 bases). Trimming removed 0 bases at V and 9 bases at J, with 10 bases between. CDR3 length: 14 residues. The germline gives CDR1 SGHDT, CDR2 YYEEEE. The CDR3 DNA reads TGTGCCAGCAGCTTGGCAGGGTACAGTTCACCCCTCCACTTT. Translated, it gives CASSLAGYSSPLHF.

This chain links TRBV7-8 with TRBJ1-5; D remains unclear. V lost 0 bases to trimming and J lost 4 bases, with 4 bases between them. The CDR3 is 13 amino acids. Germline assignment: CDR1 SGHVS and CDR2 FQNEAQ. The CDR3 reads CASSLALNQPQHF. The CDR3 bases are TGTGCCAGCAGCTTAGCGCTAAATCAGCCCCAGCATTTT. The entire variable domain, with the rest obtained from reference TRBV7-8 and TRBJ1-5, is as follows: GAGVSQSPRYKVAKRGQDVALRCDPISGHVSLFWYQQALGQGPEFLTYFQNEAQLDKSGLPSDRFFAERPEGSVSTLKIQRTQQEDSAVYLCASSLALNQPQHFGDGTRLSIL.

In DNA, the CDR3 is TGTGCCAGCAGTCCCTGGAACACCGGGGAGCTGTTTTTT. Translating it yields CASSPWNTGELFF. This chain links TRBV6-1 with TRBJ2-2, with no clear D. This CDR3 contains 13 residues. Looked up from germline, CDR1 is MNHNS and CDR2 is SASEGT. Trimming shortened V by 5 bases and J by 1 base, and 5 bases separated the two germline ends.

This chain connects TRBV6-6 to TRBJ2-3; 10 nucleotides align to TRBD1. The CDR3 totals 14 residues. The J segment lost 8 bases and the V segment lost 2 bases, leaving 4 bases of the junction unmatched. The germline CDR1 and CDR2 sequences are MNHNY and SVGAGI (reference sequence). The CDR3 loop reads CASSYDRGRGTQYF. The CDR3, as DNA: TGTGCCAGCAGTTACGACAGGGGGCGAGGTACGCAGTATTTT.

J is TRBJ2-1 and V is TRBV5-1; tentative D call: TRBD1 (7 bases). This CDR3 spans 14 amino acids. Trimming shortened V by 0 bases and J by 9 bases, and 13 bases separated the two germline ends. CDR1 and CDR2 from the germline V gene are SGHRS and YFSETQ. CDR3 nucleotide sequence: TGCGCCAGCAGCTTGGGGCAGGGGGGTAGTGAGCAGTTCTTC. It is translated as CASSLGQGGSEQFF.

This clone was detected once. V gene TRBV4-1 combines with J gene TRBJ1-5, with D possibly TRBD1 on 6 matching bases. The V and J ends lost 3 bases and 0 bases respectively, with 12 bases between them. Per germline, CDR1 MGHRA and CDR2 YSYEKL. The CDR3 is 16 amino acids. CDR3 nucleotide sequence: TGCGCCAGCAGCCAGGACAGCGCATATAGCAATCAGCCCCAGCATTTT. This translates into CASSQDSAYSNQPQHF.

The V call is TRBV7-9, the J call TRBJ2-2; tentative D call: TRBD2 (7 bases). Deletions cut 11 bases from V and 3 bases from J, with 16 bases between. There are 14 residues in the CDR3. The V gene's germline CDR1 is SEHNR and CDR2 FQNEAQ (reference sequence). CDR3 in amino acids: CAGEGGLDTGELFF. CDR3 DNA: TGTGCCGGGGAGGGGGGGCTCGACACCGGGGAGCTGTTTTTT.

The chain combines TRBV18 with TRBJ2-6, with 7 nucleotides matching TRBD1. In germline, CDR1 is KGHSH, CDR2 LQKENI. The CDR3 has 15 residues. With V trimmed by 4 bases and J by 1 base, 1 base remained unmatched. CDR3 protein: CASSRQGSGANVLTF. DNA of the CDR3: TGTGCCAGCTCACGACAGGGTTCTGGGGCCAACGTCCTGACTTTC.

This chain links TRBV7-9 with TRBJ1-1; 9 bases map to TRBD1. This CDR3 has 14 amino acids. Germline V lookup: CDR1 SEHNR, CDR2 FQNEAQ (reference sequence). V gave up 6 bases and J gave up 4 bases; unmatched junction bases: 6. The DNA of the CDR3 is TGTGCCAGCAGACCTGACAGGGGGAGCACTGAAGCTTTCTTT. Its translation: CASRPDRGSTEAFF.

This chain's CDR3 is CASSKPGQDYTF. The CDR3, as DNA: TGTGCCAGCAGTAAACCGGGACAGGACTACACCTTC. The J gene is TRBJ1-2, the V gene TRBV7-6; 8 nucleotides align to TRBD1. This CDR3 region has 12 residues. Germline V gene lookup returns CDR1 SGHVS and CDR2 FNYEAQ. Trimming took 6 bases from V and 10 from J; bases not matched to a gene: 7.

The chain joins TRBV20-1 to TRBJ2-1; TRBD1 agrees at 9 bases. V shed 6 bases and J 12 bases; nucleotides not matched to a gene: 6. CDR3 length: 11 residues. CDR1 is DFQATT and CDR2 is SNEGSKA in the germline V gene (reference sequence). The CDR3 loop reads CSASSTGGQFF. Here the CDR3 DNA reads TGCAGTGCAAGCTCGACAGGGGGGCAGTTCTTC.

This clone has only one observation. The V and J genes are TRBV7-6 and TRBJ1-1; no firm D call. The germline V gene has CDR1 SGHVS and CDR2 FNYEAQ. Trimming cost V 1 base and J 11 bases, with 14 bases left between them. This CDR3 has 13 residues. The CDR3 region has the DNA TGTGCCAGCAGCTTAGAACCGGGAAGGGCTGCTTTCTTT. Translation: CASSLEPGRAAFF.

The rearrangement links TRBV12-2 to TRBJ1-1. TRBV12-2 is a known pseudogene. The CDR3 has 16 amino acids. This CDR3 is CASPSSSGGMNTEAFF. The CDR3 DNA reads TGTGCAAGTCCATCCTCCTCGGGGGGGATGAACACTGAAGCTTTCTTT.